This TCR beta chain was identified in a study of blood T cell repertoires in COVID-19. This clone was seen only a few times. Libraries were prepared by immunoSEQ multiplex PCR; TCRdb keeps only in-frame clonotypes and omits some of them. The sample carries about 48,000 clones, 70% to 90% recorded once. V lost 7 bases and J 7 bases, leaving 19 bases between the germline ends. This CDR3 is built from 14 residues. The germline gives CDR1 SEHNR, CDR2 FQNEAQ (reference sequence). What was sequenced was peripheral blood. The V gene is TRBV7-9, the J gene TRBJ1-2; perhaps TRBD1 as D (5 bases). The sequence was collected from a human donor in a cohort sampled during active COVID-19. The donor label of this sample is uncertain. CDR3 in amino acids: CASMRAEGTGGYTF. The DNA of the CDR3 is TGTGCCAGCATGCGGGCCGAGGGGACTGGTGGCTACACCTTC.